This T cell receptor beta chain stems from a study of T cell changes during pregnancy in multiple sclerosis. V shed 5 bases and J shed 0 bases, with 12 bases lying between them. Germline V gene data show CDR1 as SGHRS and CDR2 as YFSETQ. The length of the CDR3 is 15 residues. TCRdb keeps only in-frame clones here, not all; method: immunoSEQ multiplex PCR. The repertoire holds about 56,000 clones, 85% to 90% seen once, with approximately 5.3% in the top ten. This TCR was recovered from a human donor whose cells served as feeder cells for cultures in a pregnancy study. The rearrangement links TRBV5-1 to TRBJ2-1; D is possibly TRBD2 (5 bases). Material for sequencing was peripheral blood from another person, used as feeder cells. The CDR3 region has the DNA TGCGCCAGCAGAGCCTTGGGGAGCTCCTACAATGAGCAGTTCTTC. Protein sequence: CASRALGSSYNEQFF. Variable domain in full (rest from reference TRBV5-1 and TRBJ2-1): KAGVTQTPRYLIKTRGQQVTLSCSPISGHRSVSWYQQTPGQGLQFLFEYFSETQRNKGNFPGRFSGRQFSNSRSEMNVSTLELGDSALYLCASRALGSSYNEQFFGPGTRLTVL.